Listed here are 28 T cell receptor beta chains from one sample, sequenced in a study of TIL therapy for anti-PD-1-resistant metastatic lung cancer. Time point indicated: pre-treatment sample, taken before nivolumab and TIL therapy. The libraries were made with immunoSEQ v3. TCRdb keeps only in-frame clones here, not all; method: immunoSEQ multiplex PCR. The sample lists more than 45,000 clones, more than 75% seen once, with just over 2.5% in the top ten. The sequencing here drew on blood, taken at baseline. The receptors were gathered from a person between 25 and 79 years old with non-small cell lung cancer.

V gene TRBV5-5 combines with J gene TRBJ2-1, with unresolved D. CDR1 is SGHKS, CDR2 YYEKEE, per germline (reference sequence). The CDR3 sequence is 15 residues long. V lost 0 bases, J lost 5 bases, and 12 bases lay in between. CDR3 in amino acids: CASSLEGRQDNEQFF. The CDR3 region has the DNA TGTGCCAGCAGCTTGGAGGGAAGGCAGGACAATGAGCAGTTCTTC.

The CDR3: CASSLEEGGVNEQFF. CDR3 DNA sequence: TGTGCCAGCAGCTTAGAGGAGGGAGGGGTAAATGAGCAGTTCTTC. The chain combines TRBV11-2 with TRBJ2-1, with 7 bases that match TRBD2. Germline values: CDR1 SGHAT, CDR2 FQNNGV. Trimming removed 0 bases from V and 7 bases from J; junction bases left unmatched: 6. There are 15 residues in the CDR3.

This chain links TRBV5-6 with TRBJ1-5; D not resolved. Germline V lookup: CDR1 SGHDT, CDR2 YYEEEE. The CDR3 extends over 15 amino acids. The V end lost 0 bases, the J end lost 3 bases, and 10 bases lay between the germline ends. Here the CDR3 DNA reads TGTGCCAGCAGCTTGGCCAGCATACCCAATCAGCCCCAGCATTTT. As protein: CASSLASIPNQPQHF.

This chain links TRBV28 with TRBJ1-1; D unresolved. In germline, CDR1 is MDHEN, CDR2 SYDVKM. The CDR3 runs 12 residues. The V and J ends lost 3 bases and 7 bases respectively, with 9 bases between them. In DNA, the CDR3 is TGTGCCAGCAGTTTCGGACGGTTTGAAGCTTTCTTT. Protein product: CASSFGRFEAFF.

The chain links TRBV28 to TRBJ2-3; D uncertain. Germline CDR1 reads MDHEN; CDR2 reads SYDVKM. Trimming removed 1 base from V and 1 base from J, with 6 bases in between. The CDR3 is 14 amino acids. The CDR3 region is CASSLLPGTDTQYF. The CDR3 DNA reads TGTGCCAGCAGTTTATTGCCCGGCACAGATACGCAGTATTTT. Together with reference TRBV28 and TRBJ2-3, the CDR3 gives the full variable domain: DVKVTQSSRYLVKRTGEKVFLECVQDMDHENMFWYRQDPGLGLRLIYFSYDVKMKEKGDIPEGYSVSREKKERFSLILESASTNQTSMYLCASSLLPGTDTQYFGPGTRLTVL.

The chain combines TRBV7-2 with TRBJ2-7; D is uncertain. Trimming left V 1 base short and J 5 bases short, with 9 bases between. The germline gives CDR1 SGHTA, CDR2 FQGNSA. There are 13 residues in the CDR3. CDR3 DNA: TGTGCCAGCAGCTTAGTGGTTTCTAACGAGCAGTACTTC. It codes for CASSLVVSNEQYF. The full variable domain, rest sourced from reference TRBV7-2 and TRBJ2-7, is GAGVSQSPSNKVTEKGKDVELRCDPISGHTALYWYRQSLGQGLEFLIYFQGNSAPDKSGLPSDRFSAERTGGSVSTLTIQRTQQEDSAVYLCASSLVVSNEQYFGPGTRLTVT.

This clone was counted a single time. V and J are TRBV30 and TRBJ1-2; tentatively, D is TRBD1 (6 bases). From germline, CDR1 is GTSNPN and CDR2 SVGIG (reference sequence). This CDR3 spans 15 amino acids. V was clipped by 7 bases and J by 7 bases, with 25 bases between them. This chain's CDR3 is CASKLHETGYRGYTF. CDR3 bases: TGTGCCTCCAAACTCCACGAAACAGGGTATCGTGGCTACACCTTC.

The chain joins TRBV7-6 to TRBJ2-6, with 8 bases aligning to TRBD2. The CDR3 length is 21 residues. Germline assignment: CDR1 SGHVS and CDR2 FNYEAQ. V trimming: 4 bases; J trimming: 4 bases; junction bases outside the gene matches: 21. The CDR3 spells CASSSLVIRLAGPGGANVLTF. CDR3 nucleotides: TGTGCCAGCAGCTCCCTCGTAATAAGATTAGCGGGGCCTGGGGGGGCCAACGTCCTGACTTTC.

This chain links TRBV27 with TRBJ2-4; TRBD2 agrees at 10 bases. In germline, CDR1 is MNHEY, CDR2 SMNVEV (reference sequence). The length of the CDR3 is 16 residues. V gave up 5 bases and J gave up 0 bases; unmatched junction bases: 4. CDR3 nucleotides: TGTGCCAGCAGTCCGGGACTAGCGTTAGCCAAAAACATTCAGTACTTC. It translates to CASSPGLALAKNIQYF.

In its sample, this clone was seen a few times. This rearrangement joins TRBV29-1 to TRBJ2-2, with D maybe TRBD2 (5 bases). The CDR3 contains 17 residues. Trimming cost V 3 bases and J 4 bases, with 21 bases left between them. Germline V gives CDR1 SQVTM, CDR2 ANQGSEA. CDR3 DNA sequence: TGCAGCGTTGAGGTCCGGTTAGTGTCACGGGGCACCGGGGAGCTGTTTTTT. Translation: CSVEVRLVSRGTGELFF.

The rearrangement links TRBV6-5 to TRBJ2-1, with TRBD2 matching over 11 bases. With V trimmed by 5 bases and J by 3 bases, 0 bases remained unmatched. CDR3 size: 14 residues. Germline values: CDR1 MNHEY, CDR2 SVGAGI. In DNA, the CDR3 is TGTGCCAGCAGTACTAGCGGGGGCTACAATGAGCAGTTCTTC. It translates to CASSTSGGYNEQFF.

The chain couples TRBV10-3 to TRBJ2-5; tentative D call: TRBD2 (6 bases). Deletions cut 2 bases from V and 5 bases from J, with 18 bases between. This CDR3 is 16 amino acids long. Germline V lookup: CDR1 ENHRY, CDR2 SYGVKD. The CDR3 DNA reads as TGTGCCATCAGTGAGACGGGGGATGCGGCACGGGAGACCCAGTACTTC. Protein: CAISETGDAARETQYF.

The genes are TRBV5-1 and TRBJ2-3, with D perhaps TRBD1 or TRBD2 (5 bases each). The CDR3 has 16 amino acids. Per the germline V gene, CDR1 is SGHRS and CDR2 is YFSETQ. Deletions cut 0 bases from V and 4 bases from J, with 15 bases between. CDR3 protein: CASSLVGTEGSDTQYF. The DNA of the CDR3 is TGCGCCAGCAGCTTGGTCGGGACCGAGGGGTCAGATACGCAGTATTTT.

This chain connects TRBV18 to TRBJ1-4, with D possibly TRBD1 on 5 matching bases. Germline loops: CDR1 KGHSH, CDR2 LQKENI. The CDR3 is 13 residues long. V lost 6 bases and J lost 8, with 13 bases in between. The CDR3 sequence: CASSQGTGEKLFF. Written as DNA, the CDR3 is TGTGCCAGCTCTCAAGGGACGGGGGAAAAACTGTTTTTT.

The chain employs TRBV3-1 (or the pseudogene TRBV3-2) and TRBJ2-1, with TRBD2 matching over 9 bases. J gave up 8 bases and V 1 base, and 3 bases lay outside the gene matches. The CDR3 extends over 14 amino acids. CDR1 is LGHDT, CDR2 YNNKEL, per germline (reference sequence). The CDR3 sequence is CASSQGTSAHEQFF. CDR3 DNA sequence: TGTGCCAGCAGCCAAGGGACTAGCGCCCATGAGCAGTTCTTC.

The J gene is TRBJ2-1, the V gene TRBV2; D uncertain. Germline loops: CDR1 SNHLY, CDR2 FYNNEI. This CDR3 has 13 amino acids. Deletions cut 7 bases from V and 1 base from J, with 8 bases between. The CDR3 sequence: CASNIYSYNEQFF. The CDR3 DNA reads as TGTGCCAGCAATATTTATTCCTACAATGAGCAGTTCTTC.

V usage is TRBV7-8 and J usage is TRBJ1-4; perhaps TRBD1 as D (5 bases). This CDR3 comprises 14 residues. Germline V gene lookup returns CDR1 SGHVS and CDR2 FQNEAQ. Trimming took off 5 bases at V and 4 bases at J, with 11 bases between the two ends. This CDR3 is CASSRDSFNEKLFF. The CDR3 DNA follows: TGTGCCAGCAGCCGCGACAGTTTTAATGAAAAACTGTTTTTT.

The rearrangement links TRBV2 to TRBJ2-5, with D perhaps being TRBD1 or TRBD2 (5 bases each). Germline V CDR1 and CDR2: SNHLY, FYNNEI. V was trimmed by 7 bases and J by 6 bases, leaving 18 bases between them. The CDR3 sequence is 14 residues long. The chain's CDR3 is CASKGARDGQTQYF. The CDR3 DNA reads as TGTGCCAGCAAAGGGGCGAGGGACGGGCAGACCCAGTACTTC.

CDR3 in amino acids: CASSLAGDRGHRNIQYF. Here the CDR3 DNA reads TGTGCCAGCAGCTTAGCGGGGGACAGGGGGCATCGGAACATTCAGTACTTC. The chain joins TRBV7-8 to TRBJ2-4; TRBD1 matches 12 bases. The CDR3 has 17 amino acids. J lost 7 bases, V lost 0 bases, and 7 bases had no gene match. From germline, CDR1 is SGHVS and CDR2 FQNEAQ.

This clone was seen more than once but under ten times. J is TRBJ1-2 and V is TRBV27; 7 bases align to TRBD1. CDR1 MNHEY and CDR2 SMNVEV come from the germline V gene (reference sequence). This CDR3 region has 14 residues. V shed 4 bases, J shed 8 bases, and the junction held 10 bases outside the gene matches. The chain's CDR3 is CASSSGGYPVGYTF. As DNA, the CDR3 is TGTGCCAGCAGTTCAGGGGGATATCCGGTGGGCTACACCTTC.

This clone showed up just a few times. The chain's CDR3 is CASSLKTGAHYEQYF. CDR3 DNA sequence: TGCGCCAGCAGCCTAAAGACAGGCGCTCATTACGAGCAGTACTTC. The chain recombines TRBV4-1 with TRBJ2-7, with D maybe TRBD1 (6 bases). Germline lookup yields CDR1 MGHRA and CDR2 YSYEKL. The V end lost 4 bases, the J end lost 4 bases, and 17 bases lay between the germline ends. CDR3 length: 15 residues.

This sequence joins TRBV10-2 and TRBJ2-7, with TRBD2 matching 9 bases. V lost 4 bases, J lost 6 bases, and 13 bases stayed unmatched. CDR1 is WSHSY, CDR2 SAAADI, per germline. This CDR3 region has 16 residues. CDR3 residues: CASSGPGAGGVGEQYF. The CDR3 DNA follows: TGCGCCAGCAGTGGACCTGGGGCGGGAGGGGTCGGCGAGCAGTACTTC.

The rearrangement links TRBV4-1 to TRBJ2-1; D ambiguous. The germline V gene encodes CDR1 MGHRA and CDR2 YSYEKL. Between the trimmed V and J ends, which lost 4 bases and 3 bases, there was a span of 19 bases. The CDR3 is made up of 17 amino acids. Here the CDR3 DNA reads TGCGCCAGCAGCCTATTAGTTCGCGCGGACCTCTACAATGAGCAGTTCTTC. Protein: CASSLLVRADLYNEQFF.

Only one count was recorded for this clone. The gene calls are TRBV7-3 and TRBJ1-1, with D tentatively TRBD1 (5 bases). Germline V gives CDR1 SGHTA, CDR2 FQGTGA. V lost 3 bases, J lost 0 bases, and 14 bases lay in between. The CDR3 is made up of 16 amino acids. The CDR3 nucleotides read TGTGCCAGCAGCTTCCCAAGAGGGGTCATGAACACTGAAGCTTTCTTT. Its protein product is CASSFPRGVMNTEAFF.

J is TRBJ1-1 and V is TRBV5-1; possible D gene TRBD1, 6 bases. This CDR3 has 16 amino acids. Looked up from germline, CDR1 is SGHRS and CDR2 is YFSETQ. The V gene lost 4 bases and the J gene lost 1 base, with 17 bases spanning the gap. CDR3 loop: CASSLGQLTSNTEAFF. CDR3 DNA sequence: TGCGCCAGCAGCCTCGGACAGCTTACATCGAACACTGAAGCTTTCTTT. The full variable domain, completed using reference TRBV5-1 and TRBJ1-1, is KAGVTQTPRYLIKTRGQQVTLSCSPISGHRSVSWYQQTPGQGLQFLFEYFSETQRNKGNFPGRFSGRQFSNSRSEMNVSTLELGDSALYLCASSLGQLTSNTEAFFGQGTRLTVV.

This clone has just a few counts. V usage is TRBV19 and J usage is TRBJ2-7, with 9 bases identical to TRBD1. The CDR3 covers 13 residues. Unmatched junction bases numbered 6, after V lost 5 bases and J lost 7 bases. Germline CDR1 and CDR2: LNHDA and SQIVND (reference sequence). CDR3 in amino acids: CASSADRGGEQYF. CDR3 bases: TGTGCCAGTAGTGCGGACAGGGGTGGTGAGCAGTACTTC.

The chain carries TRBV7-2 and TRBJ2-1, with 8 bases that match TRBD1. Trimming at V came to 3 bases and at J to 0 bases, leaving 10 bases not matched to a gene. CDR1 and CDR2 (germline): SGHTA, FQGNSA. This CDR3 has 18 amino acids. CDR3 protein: CASSFSRDRRSSYNEQFF. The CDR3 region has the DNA TGTGCCAGCAGCTTTAGCCGGGACAGGAGAAGCTCCTACAATGAGCAGTTCTTC. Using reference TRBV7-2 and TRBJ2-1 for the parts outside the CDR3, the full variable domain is GAGVSQSPSNKVTEKGKDVELRCDPISGHTALYWYRQSLGQGLEFLIYFQGNSAPDKSGLPSDRFSAERTGGSVSTLTIQRTQQEDSAVYLCASSFSRDRRSSYNEQFFGPGTRLTVL.

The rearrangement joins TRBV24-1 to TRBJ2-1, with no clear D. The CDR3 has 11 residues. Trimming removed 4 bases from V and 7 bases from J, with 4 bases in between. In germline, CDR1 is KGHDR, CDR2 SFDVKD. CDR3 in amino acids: CATSELNEQFF. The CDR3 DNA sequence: TGTGCCACCAGTGAGTTGAATGAGCAGTTCTTC.